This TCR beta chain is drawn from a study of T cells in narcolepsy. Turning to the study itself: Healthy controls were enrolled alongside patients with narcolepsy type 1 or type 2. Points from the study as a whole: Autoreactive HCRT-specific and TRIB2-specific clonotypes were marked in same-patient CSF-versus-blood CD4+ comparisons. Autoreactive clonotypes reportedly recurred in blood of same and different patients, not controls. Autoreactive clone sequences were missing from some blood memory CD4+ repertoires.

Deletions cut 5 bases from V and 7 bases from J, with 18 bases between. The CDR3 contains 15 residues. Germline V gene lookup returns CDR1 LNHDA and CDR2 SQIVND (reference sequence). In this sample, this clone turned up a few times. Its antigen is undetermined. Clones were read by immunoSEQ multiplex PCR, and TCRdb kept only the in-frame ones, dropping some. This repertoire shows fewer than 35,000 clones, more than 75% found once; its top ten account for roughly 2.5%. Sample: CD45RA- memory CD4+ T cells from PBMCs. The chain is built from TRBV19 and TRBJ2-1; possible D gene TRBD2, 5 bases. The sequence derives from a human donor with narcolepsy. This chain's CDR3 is CASSPSGGGWNEQFF. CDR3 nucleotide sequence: TGTGCCAGTAGTCCCTCGGGTGGCGGGTGGAATGAGCAGTTCTTC.